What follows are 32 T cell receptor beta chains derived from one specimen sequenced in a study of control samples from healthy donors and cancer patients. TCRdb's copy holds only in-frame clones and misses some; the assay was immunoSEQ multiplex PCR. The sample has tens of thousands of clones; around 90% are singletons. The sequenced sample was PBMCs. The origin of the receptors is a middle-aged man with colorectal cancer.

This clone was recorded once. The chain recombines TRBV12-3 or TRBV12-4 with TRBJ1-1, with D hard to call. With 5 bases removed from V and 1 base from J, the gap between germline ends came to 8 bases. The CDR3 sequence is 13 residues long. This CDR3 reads CASSPRGNTEAFF. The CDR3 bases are TGTGCCAGCAGTCCCCGGGGGAACACTGAAGCTTTCTTT.

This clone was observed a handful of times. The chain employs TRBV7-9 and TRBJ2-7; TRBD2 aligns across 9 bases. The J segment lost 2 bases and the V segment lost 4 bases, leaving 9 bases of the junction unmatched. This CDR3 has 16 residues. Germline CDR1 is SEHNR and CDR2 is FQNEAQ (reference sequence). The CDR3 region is CASSSLSGRSTYEQYF. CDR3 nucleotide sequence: TGTGCCAGCAGCTCCCTTAGCGGGAGATCCACCTACGAGCAGTACTTC.

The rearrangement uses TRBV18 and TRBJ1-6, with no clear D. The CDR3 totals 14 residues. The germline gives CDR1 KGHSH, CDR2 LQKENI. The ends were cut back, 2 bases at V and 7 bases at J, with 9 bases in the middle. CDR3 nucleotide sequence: TGTGCCAGCTCACCAAGCACTGGAAATTCACCCCTCCACTTT. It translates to CASSPSTGNSPLHF.

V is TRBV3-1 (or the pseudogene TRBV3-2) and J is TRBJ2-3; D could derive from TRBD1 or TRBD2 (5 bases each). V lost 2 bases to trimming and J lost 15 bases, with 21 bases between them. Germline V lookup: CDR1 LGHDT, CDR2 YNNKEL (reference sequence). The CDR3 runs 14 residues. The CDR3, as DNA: TGTGCCAGCAGCCAAACCGGGGATGGGGCCCGAAGCTATTTT. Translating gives CASSQTGDGARSYF.

The CDR3 region has the DNA TGCGCCAGCAGCTTGGGCCCGCTCCGGGACAGGGGGCCTCCCGGGGAGCTGTTTTTT. This codes for CASSLGPLRDRGPPGELFF. V and J are TRBV5-1 and TRBJ2-2; 12 bases line up with TRBD1. The J segment lost 6 bases and the V segment lost 0 bases, leaving 12 bases of the junction unmatched. There are 19 residues in the CDR3. Germline CDR1 and CDR2: SGHRS and YFSETQ.

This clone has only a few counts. In DNA, the CDR3 is TGCGCCAGCAGCCAACAGCTAGCGGGACGACCACCTAACACCGGGGAGCTGTTTTTT. Protein product: CASSQQLAGRPPNTGELFF. The chain is built from TRBV4-1 and TRBJ2-2, with TRBD2 matching over 9 bases. The ends lost 2 bases at V and 2 bases at J; junction bases unmatched: 12. Germline-derived CDR1 and CDR2 are MGHRA and YSYEKL. The CDR3 spans 19 residues.

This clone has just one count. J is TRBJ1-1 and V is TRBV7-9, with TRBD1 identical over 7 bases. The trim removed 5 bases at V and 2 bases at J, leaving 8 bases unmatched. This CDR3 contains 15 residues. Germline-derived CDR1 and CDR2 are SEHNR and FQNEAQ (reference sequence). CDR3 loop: CASSQQQGINTEAFF. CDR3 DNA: TGTGCCAGCAGCCAGCAACAGGGGATTAACACTGAAGCTTTCTTT. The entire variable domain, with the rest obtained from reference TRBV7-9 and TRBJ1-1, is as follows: DTGVSQNPRHKITKRGQNVTFRCDPISEHNRLYWYRQTLGQGPEFLTYFQNEAQLEKSRLLSDRFSAERPKGSFSTLEIQRTEQGDSAMYLCASSQQQGINTEAFFGQGTRLTVV.

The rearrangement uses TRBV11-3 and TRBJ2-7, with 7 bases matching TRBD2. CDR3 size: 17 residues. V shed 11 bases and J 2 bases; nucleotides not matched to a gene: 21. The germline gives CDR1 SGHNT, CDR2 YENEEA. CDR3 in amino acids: CAGYSGGLTKITYEQYF. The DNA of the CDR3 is TGTGCCGGGTATTCGGGAGGTCTCACAAAAATTACCTACGAGCAGTACTTC.

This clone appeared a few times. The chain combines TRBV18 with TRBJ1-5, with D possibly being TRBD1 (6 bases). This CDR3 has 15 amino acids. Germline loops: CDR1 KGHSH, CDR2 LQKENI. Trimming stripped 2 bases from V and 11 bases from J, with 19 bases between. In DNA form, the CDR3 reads TGTGCCAGCTCACCAACGGGACACCCTACCGGGGCCCAGCATTTT. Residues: CASSPTGHPTGAQHF.

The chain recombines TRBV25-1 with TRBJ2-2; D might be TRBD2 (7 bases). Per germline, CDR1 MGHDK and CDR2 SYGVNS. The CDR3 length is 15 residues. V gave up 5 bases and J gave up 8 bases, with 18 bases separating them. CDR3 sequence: CASSSLRGAVGELFF. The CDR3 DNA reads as TGTGCCAGCAGTTCCTTACGGGGGGCCGTAGGGGAGCTGTTTTTT.

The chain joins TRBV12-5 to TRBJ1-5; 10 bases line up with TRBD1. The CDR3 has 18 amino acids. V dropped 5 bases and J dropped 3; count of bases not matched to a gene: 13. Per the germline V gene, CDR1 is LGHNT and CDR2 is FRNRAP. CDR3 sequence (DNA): TGTGCTAGTGGTAGTGAGACCAAGGACAGGGGGAACAATCAGCCCCAGCATTTT. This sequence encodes CASGSETKDRGNNQPQHF.

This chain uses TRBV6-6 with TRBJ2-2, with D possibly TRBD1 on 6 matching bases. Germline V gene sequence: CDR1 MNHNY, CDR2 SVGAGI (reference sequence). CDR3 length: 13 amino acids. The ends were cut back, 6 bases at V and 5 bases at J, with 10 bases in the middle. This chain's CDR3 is CASRQQGTGELFF. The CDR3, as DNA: TGTGCCAGCAGGCAACAGGGTACCGGGGAGCTGTTTTTT.

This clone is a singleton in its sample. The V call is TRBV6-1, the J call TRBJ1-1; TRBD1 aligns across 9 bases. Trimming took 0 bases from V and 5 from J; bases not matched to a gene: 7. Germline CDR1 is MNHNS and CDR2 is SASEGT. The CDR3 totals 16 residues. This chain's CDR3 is CASSEATGQGRTEAFF. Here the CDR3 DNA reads TGTGCCAGCAGTGAAGCCACCGGACAGGGGAGAACTGAAGCTTTCTTT.

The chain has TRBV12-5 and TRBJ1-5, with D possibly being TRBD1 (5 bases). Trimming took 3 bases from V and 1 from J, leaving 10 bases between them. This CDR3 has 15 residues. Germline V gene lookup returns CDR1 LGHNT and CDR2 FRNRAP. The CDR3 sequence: CASGLHRDSNQPQHF. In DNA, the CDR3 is TGTGCTAGTGGTTTACACCGGGACAGCAATCAGCCCCAGCATTTT. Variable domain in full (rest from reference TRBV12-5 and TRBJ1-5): DARVTQTPRHKVTEMGQEVTMRCQPILGHNTVFWYRQTMMQGLELLAYFRNRAPLDDSGMPKDRFSAEMPDATLATLKIQPSEPRDSAVYFCASGLHRDSNQPQHFGDGTRLSIL.

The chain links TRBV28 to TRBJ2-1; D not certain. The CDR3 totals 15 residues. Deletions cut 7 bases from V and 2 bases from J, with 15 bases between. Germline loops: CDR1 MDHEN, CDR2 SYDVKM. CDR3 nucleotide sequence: TGTGCCAGCACCCGGGTTAAAGGGCCCTACAATGAGCAGTTCTTC. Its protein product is CASTRVKGPYNEQFF.

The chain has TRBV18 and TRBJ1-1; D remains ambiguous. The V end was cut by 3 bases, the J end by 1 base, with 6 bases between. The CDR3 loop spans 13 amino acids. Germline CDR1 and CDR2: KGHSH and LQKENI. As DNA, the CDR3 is TGTGCCAGCTCACCGGACGCGAACACTGAAGCTTTCTTT. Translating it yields CASSPDANTEAFF.

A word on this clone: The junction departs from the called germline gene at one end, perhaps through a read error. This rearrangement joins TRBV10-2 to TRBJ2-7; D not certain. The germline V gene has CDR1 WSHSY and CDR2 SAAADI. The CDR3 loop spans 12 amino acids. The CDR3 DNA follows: TGCGTCAGCAAGCGAAAAACCTACGAGCAGTACTTC. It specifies CVSKRKTYEQYF.

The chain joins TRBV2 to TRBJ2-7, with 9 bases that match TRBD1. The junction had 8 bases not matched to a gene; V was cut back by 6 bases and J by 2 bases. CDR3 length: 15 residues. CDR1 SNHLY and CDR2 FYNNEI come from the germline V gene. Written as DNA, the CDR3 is TGTGCCAGCAGGGAAAACCGGGACAGGGCCTACGAGCAGTACTTC. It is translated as CASRENRDRAYEQYF. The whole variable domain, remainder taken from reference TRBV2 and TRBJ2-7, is EPEVTQTPSHQVTQMGQEVILRCVPISNHLYFYWYRQILGQKVEFLVSFYNNEISEKSEIFDDQFSVERPDGSNFTLKIRSTKLEDSAMYFCASRENRDRAYEQYFGPGTRLTVT.

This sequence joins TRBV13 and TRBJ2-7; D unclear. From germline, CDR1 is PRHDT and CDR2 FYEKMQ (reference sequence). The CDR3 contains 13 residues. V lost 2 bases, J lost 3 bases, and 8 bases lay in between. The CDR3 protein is CASSLLASYEQYF. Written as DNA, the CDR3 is TGTGCCAGCAGCTTATTGGCGAGCTACGAGCAGTACTTC.

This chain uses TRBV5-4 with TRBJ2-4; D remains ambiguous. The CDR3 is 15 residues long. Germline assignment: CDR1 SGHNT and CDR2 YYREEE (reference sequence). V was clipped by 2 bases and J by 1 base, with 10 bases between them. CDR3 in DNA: TGTGCCAGCAGCTTCGCGAAGGGTGCCAAAAACATTCAGTACTTC. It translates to CASSFAKGAKNIQYF.

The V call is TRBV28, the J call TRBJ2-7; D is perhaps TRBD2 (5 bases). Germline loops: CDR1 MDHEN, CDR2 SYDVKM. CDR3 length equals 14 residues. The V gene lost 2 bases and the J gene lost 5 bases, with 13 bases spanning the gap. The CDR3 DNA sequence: TGTGCCAGCAGTTTAACCGGGGTTCGCAACGAGCAGTACTTC. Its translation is CASSLTGVRNEQYF. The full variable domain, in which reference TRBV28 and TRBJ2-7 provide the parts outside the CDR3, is DVKVTQSSRYLVKRTGEKVFLECVQDMDHENMFWYRQDPGLGLRLIYFSYDVKMKEKGDIPEGYSVSREKKERFSLILESASTNQTSMYLCASSLTGVRNEQYFGPGTRLTVT.

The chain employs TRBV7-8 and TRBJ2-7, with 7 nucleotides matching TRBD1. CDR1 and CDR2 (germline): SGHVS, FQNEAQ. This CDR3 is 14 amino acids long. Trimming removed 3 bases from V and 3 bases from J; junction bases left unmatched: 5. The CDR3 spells CASSFGDRIYEQYF. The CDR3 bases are TGTGCCAGCAGCTTCGGGGACAGAATCTACGAGCAGTACTTC.

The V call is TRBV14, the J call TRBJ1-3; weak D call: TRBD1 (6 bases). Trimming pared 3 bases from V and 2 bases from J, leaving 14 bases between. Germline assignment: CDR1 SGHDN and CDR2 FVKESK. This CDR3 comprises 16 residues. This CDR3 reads CASSQIRGRAGNTIYF. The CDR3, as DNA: TGTGCCAGCAGCCAGATCAGGGGAAGAGCTGGAAACACCATATATTTT.

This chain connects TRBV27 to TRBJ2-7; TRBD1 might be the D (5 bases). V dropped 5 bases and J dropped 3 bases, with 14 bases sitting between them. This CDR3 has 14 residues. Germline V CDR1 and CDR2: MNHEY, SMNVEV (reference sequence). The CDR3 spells CASSLNLDNYEQYF. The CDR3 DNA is TGTGCCAGCAGTCTCAACTTGGACAACTACGAGCAGTACTTC.

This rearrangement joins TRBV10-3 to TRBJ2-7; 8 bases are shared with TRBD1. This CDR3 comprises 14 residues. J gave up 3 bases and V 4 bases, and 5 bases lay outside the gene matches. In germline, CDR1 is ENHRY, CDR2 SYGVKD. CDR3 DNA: TGTGCCATCAGTGGGGACAGGCTGCTCTACGAGCAGTACTTC. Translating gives CAISGDRLLYEQYF.

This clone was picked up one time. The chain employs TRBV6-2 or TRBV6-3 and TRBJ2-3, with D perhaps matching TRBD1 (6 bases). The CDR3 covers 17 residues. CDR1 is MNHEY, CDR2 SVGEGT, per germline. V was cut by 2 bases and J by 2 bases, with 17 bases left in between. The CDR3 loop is CASSYPIGQLSTDTQYF. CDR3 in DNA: TGTGCCAGCAGTTACCCAATCGGACAGCTTTCCACAGATACGCAGTATTTT.

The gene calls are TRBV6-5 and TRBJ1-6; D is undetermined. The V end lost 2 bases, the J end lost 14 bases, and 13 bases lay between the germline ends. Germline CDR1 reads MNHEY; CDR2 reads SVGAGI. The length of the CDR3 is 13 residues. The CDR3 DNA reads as TGTGCCAGCAGTTACGAAGGATTGGGCACCCTCCACTTT. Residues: CASSYEGLGTLHF.

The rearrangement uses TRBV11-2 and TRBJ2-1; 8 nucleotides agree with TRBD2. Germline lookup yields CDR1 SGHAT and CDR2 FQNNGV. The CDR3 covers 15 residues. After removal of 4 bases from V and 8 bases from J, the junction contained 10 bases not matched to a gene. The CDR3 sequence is CASSYAAGGGHEQFF. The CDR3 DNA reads TGTGCCAGCAGCTACGCGGCGGGAGGAGGCCATGAGCAGTTCTTC.

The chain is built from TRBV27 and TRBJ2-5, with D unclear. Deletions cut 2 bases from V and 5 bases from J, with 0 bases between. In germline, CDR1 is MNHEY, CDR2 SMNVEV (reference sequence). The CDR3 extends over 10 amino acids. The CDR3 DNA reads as TGTGCCAGCAGTTTAGAGACCCAGTACTTC. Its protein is CASSLETQYF.

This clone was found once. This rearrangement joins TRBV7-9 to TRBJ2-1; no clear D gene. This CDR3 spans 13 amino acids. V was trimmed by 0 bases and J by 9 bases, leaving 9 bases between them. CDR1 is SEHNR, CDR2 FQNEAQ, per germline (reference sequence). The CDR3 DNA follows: TGTGCCAGCAGCTTAGCGGTCCTAGGTGAGCAGTTCTTC. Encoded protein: CASSLAVLGEQFF.

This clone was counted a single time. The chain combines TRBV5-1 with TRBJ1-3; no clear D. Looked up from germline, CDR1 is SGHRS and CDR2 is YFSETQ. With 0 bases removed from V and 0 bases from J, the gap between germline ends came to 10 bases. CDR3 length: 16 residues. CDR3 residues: CASSLDGSNSGNTIYF. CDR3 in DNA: TGCGCCAGCAGCTTGGACGGGAGTAACTCTGGAAACACCATATATTTT.

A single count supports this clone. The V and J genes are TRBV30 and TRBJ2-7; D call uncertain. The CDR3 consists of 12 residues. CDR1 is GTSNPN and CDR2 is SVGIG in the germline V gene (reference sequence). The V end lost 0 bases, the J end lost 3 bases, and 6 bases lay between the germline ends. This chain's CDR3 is CAWSVKGYEQYF. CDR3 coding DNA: TGTGCCTGGAGTGTGAAAGGCTACGAGCAGTACTTC.